The sequence of this TCR beta chain was determined in a study of blood T cell repertoires in COVID-19. The CDR3 runs 16 residues. Trimming took 0 bases from V and 7 from J; bases not matched to a gene: 4. Germline CDR1 reads SNHLY; CDR2 reads FYNNEI. This clone showed up just once. TCRdb's copy holds only in-frame clones and misses some; the assay was immunoSEQ multiplex PCR. The data hold 250,000 to 350,000 clones, with approximately 90% observed a single time. The clonotype originates from a man between 18 and 29 years old with active or convalescent COVID-19. Sequenced material: peripheral blood. This chain joins TRBV2 and TRBJ1-6, with 9 bases that match TRBD1. CDR3 nucleotides: TGTGCCAGCAGTGAAGCGGGACAGGGACCCAATTCACCCCTCCACTTT. Protein sequence: CASSEAGQGPNSPLHF. Together with reference TRBV2 and TRBJ1-6, the CDR3 gives the full variable domain: EPEVTQTPSHQVTQMGQEVILRCVPISNHLYFYWYRQILGQKVEFLVSFYNNEISEKSEIFDDQFSVERPDGSNFTLKIRSTKLEDSAMYFCASSEAGQGPNSPLHFGNGTRLTVT.